Below are 17 T cell receptor beta chains sequenced from a single sample in a study of CD8 T cells in ankylosing spondylitis. MiXCR was run by TCRdb on the 5' RACE reads, yielding one entry per CDR3 protein. The sample gives about 240,000 distinct CDR3 sequences, 8% to 9.5% of which show up once; 6.5% to 7% is in the top ten. The material sequenced was blood, either unsorted or a sorted T cell fraction (not recorded which). These receptors were taken from a male donor with ankylosing spondylitis or in good health (not recorded which).

The rearrangement joins TRBV29-1 to TRBJ1-2; 7 nucleotides agree with TRBD1. Trimming removed 6 bases from V and 2 bases from J; junction bases left unmatched: 9. Germline V lookup: CDR1 SQVTM, CDR2 ANQGSEA. This CDR3 is 14 amino acids long. CDR3 in DNA: TGCAGCGTGACCGCAGGGGGAAGGAACTATGGCTACACCTTC. Encoded protein: CSVTAGGRNYGYTF. The variable domain in full, completed from reference TRBV29-1 and TRBJ1-2, reads SAVISQKPSRDICQRGTSLTIQCQVDSQVTMMFWYRQQPGQSLTLIATANQGSEATYESGFVIDKFPISRPNLTFSTLTVSNMSPEDSSIYLCSVTAGGRNYGYTFGSGTRLTVV.

For this clonotype: This may arise from a read error, as a much more abundant clone is one base away. This chain joins TRBV7-8 and TRBJ2-7; D is perhaps TRBD1 or TRBD2 (6 bases each). This CDR3 contains 14 residues. Germline V gives CDR1 SGHVS, CDR2 FQNEAQ. The CDR3 reads CASSLIGGSYERYF. As DNA, the CDR3 is TGTGCCAGCAGCTTAATCGGGGGCTCCTACGAGCGGTACTTC.

This clonotype was detected a few times. The chain has TRBV6-5 and TRBJ2-7; a weak D match, TRBD1 (8 bases). Germline V gives CDR1 MNHEY, CDR2 SVGAGI. The CDR3 has 18 residues. With 3 bases removed from V and 1 base from J, the gap between germline ends came to 22 bases. CDR3 DNA: TGTGCCAGCAGTTATTCAAGACAGGGGAGCGGGGCATCCTACGAGCAGTACTTC. Protein product: CASSYSRQGSGASYEQYF.

This clonotype was seen repeatedly, ten times or more. V gene TRBV20-1 combines with J gene TRBJ1-4, with 10 nucleotides matching TRBD1. The CDR3 sequence is 13 residues long. Germline V gene sequence: CDR1 DFQATT, CDR2 SNEGSKA (reference sequence). J gave up 7 bases and V 4 bases, and 3 bases lay outside the gene matches. CDR3: CSATDRGIEKLFF. CDR3 in DNA: TGCAGTGCTACGGACAGGGGGATTGAAAAACTGTTTTTT.

This clonotype was detected ten times or more. The chain has TRBV12-3 or TRBV12-4 and TRBJ1-2, with unresolved D. The CDR3 contains 14 residues. The V gene lost 7 bases and the J gene lost 4 bases, with 16 bases spanning the gap. CDR3 amino acids: CASTLTLGVYGYTF. The DNA for the CDR3 is TGTGCCAGCACCCTCACATTGGGAGTCTATGGCTACACCTTC.

The CDR3 DNA reads as TGTGCCAGCAGCGCGACAGGGGGCCAAGGAACTGAAGCTTTCTTT. The encoded protein is CASSATGGQGTEAFF. The chain has TRBV7-3 and TRBJ1-1, with 10 bases lining up with TRBD1. The V segment lost 5 bases and the J segment 5 bases; nucleotides outside the gene matches: 8. CDR1 and CDR2 (germline): SGHTA, FQGTGA. The CDR3 contains 15 residues.

The chain has TRBV20-1 and TRBJ2-1; TRBD1 matches at 9 bases. J was trimmed by 8 bases and V by 3 bases; bases with no gene match: 2. Looked up from germline, CDR1 is DFQATT and CDR2 is SNEGSKA (reference sequence). The CDR3 contains 12 residues. CDR3 region: CSARRTGDEQFF. CDR3 nucleotide sequence: TGCAGTGCTAGGCGGACAGGGGATGAGCAGTTCTTC.

This clonotype has a count of ten or more. The chain links TRBV12-3 or TRBV12-4 to TRBJ2-7; weak D call: TRBD2 (5 bases). The CDR3 sequence is 11 residues long. The V end was cut by 4 bases, the J end by 6 bases, with 7 bases between. CDR3 protein: CASSYGGEQYF. The CDR3 region has the DNA TGTGCCAGCAGTTACGGAGGCGAGCAGTACTTC.

Notes on this clonotype: An end of the junction does not agree with germline; a read error may underlie this. V gene TRBV6-2 or TRBV6-3 combines with J gene TRBJ2-7; D remains unclear. This CDR3 is 12 amino acids long. CDR1 and CDR2 (germline): MNHEY, SVGEGT. The CDR3 loop reads CASRTAGYGQYF. CDR3 DNA sequence: TGTGCCAGCAGGACCGCAGGCTACGGGCAGTACTTC.

This clonotype was detected many times. This rearrangement joins TRBV29-1 to TRBJ2-2; no definite D call. V lost 2 bases and J 1 base, leaving 11 bases between the germline ends. The germline CDR1 and CDR2 sequences are SQVTM and ANQGSEA. This CDR3 is 15 amino acids long. Written as DNA, the CDR3 is TGCAGCGTTGAACTAAGCCAGCGGAACACCGGGGAGCTGTTTTTT. It encodes CSVELSQRNTGELFF.

The sample holds many counts of this clonotype. This chain connects TRBV3-1 to TRBJ2-3; unclear D gene. Germline assignment: CDR1 LGHDT and CDR2 YNNKEL (reference sequence). V lost 0 bases, J lost 0 bases, and 10 bases lay in between. The CDR3 runs to 16 residues. The chain's CDR3 is CASSQERRFSTDTQYF. Written as DNA, the CDR3 is TGTGCCAGCAGCCAAGAACGGCGTTTTAGCACAGATACGCAGTATTTT.

The chain uses TRBV11-1 and TRBJ2-1; a possible D gene is TRBD2 (5 bases). Germline loops: CDR1 SGHAT, CDR2 FQDESV (reference sequence). V was cut by 1 base and J by 0 bases, with 19 bases left in between. CDR3 length equals 19 residues. CDR3 sequence reads: CASSLDRPLLAISYNEQFF. The DNA of the CDR3 is TGTGCCAGCAGCTTAGATCGACCCCTCCTAGCAATCTCCTACAATGAGCAGTTCTTC.

This chain joins TRBV24-1 and TRBJ2-3; D unclear. Trimming left V 1 base short and J 0 bases short, with 10 bases between. This CDR3 is built from 16 residues. Germline V gene data show CDR1 as KGHDR and CDR2 as SFDVKD. CDR3 in amino acids: CATSDFRQSSTDTQYF. The CDR3, as DNA: TGTGCCACCAGTGATTTCCGGCAATCTAGCACAGATACGCAGTATTTT.

This clonotype was picked up many times. V and J are TRBV6-1 and TRBJ1-5, with D perhaps TRBD1 (6 bases). The germline CDR1 and CDR2 sequences are MNHNS and SASEGT. The V gene lost 3 bases and the J gene lost 6 bases, with 18 bases spanning the gap. The length of the CDR3 is 16 residues. The CDR3 region has the DNA TGTGCCAGCAGTGAGGGGGCAGCCTGGGCGGGTCAGCCCCAGCATTTT. This codes for CASSEGAAWAGQPQHF.

This clonotype appeared many times. The rearrangement links TRBV7-9 to TRBJ1-1; D ambiguous. With 1 base removed from V and 2 bases from J, the gap between germline ends came to 8 bases. Germline values: CDR1 SEHNR, CDR2 FQNEAQ (reference sequence). The length of the CDR3 is 14 residues. The CDR3 sequence is CASSLEPLNTEAFF. The DNA for the CDR3 is TGTGCCAGCAGCTTAGAACCGCTCAACACTGAAGCTTTCTTT.

This clonotype was counted many times. The chain recombines TRBV30 with TRBJ2-4, with D uncertain. The germline V gene has CDR1 GTSNPN and CDR2 SVGIG (reference sequence). Trimming pared 1 base from V and 8 bases from J, leaving 3 bases between. The CDR3 is 10 amino acids. In DNA form, the CDR3 reads TGTGCCTGGAGTGATCACATTCAGTACTTC. It yields the protein CAWSDHIQYF.

This clonotype was seen more than once but under ten times. The rearrangement links TRBV7-2 to TRBJ2-1, with 8 bases that match TRBD1. J lost 3 bases, V lost 5 bases, and 6 bases had no gene match. CDR1 is SGHTA and CDR2 is FQGNSA in the germline V gene. This CDR3 region has 15 residues. For the CDR3, the DNA is TGTGCCAGCAGCGCAAGGACAGGGAACTACAATGAGCAGTTCTTC. The encoded protein is CASSARTGNYNEQFF.